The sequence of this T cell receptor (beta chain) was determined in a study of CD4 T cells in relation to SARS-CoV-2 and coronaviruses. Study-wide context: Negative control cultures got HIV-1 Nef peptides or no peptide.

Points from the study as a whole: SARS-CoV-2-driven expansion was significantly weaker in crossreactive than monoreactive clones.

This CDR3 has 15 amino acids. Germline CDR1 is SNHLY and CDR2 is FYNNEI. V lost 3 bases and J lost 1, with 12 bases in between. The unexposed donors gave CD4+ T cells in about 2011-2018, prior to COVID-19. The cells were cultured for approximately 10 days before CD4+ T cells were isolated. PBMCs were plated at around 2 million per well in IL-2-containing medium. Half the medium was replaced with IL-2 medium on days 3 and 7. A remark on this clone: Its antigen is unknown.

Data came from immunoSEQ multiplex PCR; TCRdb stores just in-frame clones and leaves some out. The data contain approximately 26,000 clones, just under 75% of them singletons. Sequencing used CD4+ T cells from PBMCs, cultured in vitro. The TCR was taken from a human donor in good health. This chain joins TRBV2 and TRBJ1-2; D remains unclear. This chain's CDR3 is CASSDARWGNYGYTF. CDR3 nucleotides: TGTGCCAGCAGTGACGCTCGTTGGGGTAACTATGGCTACACCTTC.